The 3 T cell receptor beta chains reported below all come from one sample, sequenced in a study of blood T cell repertoires in COVID-19. This table comes from immunoSEQ multiplex PCR, and its TCRdb copy is limited to in-frame clones, with some not included. The sample carries about 270,000 clones, more than 75% recorded once. Sequencing input: peripheral blood. The receptors shown here come from a man between 40 and 49 years old who had recovered from COVID-19.

CDR3 loop: CASSDRVLGYEQYF. The CDR3 nucleotides read TGCGCCAGCAGTGACCGAGTCCTCGGTTACGAGCAGTACTTC. The V and J genes are TRBV10-1 and TRBJ2-7; D ambiguous. The germline gives CDR1 WNHNN, CDR2 SYGVQD (reference sequence). Trimming stripped 3 bases from V and 4 bases from J, with 13 bases between. There are 14 residues in the CDR3.

This clone was seen a handful of times. The gene calls are TRBV6-6 and TRBJ1-5; the D is unclear. The V gene lost 6 bases and the J gene lost 5 bases, with 14 bases spanning the gap. The CDR3 is 14 amino acids. Germline lookup yields CDR1 MNHNY and CDR2 SVGAGI (reference sequence). The CDR3 coding sequence is TGTGCCAGCAGCCCCGGTATCAAGTATCAGCCCCAGCATTTT. It encodes CASSPGIKYQPQHF.

This chain joins TRBV5-4 and TRBJ2-7; a weak D match, TRBD2 (6 bases). The CDR3 covers 16 residues. Trimming removed 4 bases at V and 1 base at J, with 18 bases between. Germline V gives CDR1 SGHNT, CDR2 YYREEE (reference sequence). CDR3 nucleotides: TGTGCCAGCAGCGCCCAGGCGGGGACCTCTTCCTACGAGCAGTACTTC. Translation: CASSAQAGTSSYEQYF. Supplemented by reference TRBV5-4 and TRBJ2-7, the full variable domain reads ETGVTQSPTHLIKTRGQQVTLRCSSQSGHNTVSWYQQALGQGPQFIFQYYREEENGRGNFPPRFSGLQFPNYSSELNVNALELDDSALYLCASSAQAGTSSYEQYFGPGTRLTVT.